This entry concerns a single TCR beta chain. There is no known antigen for this receptor. Base qualities are not at hand, and no much larger clone is one base apart. Whole blood was collected in K2EDTA tubes by collaborating institutions according to the institutions' own protocols. For TCRbeta analysis, collaborators shipped samples as frozen whole blood, isolated PBMCs, or DNA extracted from either of those sample types. TCRbeta CDR3 regions were amplified from genomic DNA using the immunoSEQ Assay, a bias-controlled multiplex PCR. The original methods were these. The number of nucleated cells in each sample was estimated from the amplification of reference gene primers within the assay. Sequence reads were collapsed and filtered to measure the absolute abundance of every unique TCRbeta CDR3 rearrangement. For each sample, productive Simpson clonality was calculated by taking the square root of Simpson's diversity index across productive rearrangements. The source is immuneACCESS, and TCRdb retained only in-frame sequences with V and J called. Part of the clones is not carried over; for the studies checked, unresolved V genes explain less than half of this, and the remainder is unexplained. V and J calls and clone size are those listed in that table; D and trimming were worked out from the DNA. The sample records fewer than 150,000 clones, almost 85% of which are singletons. The ten largest account for roughly 13% of the sample.

These data come from a study of blood T cell repertoires in COVID-19 (dated by TCRdb to about 2020). A note on the overall study: The collaborator samples originated in the United States, Italy and Spain and spanned the acute and convalescent phases of COVID-19. The prospective study material was composed of cDNA or gDNA derived from T cells, B-cell-depleted T cells, or PBMCs. Samples came from the ongoing ImmuneRACE study (first 160 participants) plus 1,254 subjects from 6 global collaborators. The repertoires were released in a freely available public database intended as a resource for research on the immune response to SARS-CoV-2. Nearly every sample came with metadata listing a de-identified subject ID, COVID-19 status, age in years and sex. Where available, HLA class I and class II types were taken from metadata supplied by the sample provider and were not determined by assay-based typing. Subjects who had been exposed to COVID-19, were actively infected with it, or had recovered from it provided the deeply sampled blood TCRbeta repertoires that made up the dataset. The study at large found these results: How much clinical and demographic metadata was included differed by source and by participant, and the metadata was provided uncurated.

The junction carries 12 bases between V and J, which are trimmed by 7 bases and 6 bases respectively. Looking up the germline V gene yields CDR1 ENHRY and CDR2 SYGVKD. There are 12 amino acids in the CDR3, from cysteine to phenylalanine inclusive. Just CDR3 DNA is preserved here, 36 bases in frame from base 1. The chain is assembled from TRBV10-3 and TRBJ1-1; there is no confident call for the D gene. The sequencing input was peripheral blood. The sequence derives from a human donor in a cohort sampled during active COVID-19. The CDR3 corresponds to CAITAGQSEAFF. The DNA sequence follows: TGTGCCATCACCGCGGGCCAGTCTGAAGCTTTCTTT.